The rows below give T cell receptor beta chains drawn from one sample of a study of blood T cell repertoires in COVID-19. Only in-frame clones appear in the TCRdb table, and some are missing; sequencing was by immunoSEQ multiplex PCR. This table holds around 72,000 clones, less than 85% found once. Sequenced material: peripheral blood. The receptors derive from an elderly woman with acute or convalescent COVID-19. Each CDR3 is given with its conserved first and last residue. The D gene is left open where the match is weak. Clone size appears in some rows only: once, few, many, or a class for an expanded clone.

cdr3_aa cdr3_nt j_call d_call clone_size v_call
CASSLSAGDSPLHF TGTGCCAGCAGCCTTTCAGCAGGGGACTCACCCCTCCACTTT TRBJ1-6 - few TRBV13
CASSEAPWGTGENTEAFF TGTGCCAGCAGTGAAGCCCCTTGGGGGACAGGGGAGAACACTGAAGCTTTCTTT TRBJ1-1 TRBD1 few TRBV2
CASSLQVTPYEQYF TGTGCCAGTAGCCTACAGGTTACACCCTACGAGCAGTACTTC TRBJ2-7 - - TRBV19
CASSSGQSYEQYF TGTGCCAGCAGTTCCGGACAGTCCTACGAGCAGTACTTC TRBJ2-7 - - TRBV12-3/TRBV12-4
CASSPLDGGYEQYF TGTGCCAGCAGCCCGCTGGACGGGGGCTACGAGCAGTACTTC TRBJ2-7 - - TRBV16
CASRLAGLANTGELFF TGTGCCAGCAGACTAGCGGGACTCGCGAACACCGGGGAGCTGTTTTTT TRBJ2-2 TRBD2 - TRBV11-3
CASGGVGTDTQYF TGTGCCAGTGGGGGGGTAGGTACAGATACGCAGTATTTT TRBJ2-3 TRBD2 - TRBV2
CASSVAGSNPAGELFF TGTGCCAGCAGCGTAGCGGGAAGTAATCCCGCCGGGGAGCTGTTTTTT TRBJ2-2 - - TRBV9
CSVPHRAAGANVLTF TGCAGCGTCCCACACAGGGCTGCTGGGGCCAACGTCCTGACTTTC TRBJ2-6 - - TRBV29-1
CAWRKLPGQGVVALHF TGTGCCTGGCGGAAACTTCCGGGACAGGGTGTAGTGGCCCTCCACTTT TRBJ1-6 TRBD1 once TRBV30
CASSYSPGNQPQHF TGTGCCAGCAGTTACTCCCCCGGGAATCAGCCCCAGCATTTT TRBJ1-5 - medium-sized TRBV6-6
CASSLGAGPSLSEQYF TGTGCCAGCAGCTTGGGGGCGGGGCCGTCGTTGAGCGAGCAGTACTTC TRBJ2-7 - - TRBV5-5
CASSLARGRVPPYEQYF TGTGCCAGCAGCTTAGCTCGCGGGAGGGTGCCCCCCTACGAGCAGTACTTC TRBJ2-7 TRBD2 - TRBV11-2
CASSQEGAGGNYGYTF TGTGCCAGCAGCCAAGAAGGAGCGGGGGGCAACTATGGCTACACCTTC TRBJ1-2 - - TRBV4-2
CASSQDSGAMKQFF TGTGCCAGCAGCCAAGACTCTGGGGCGATGAAGCAGTTCTTC TRBJ2-1 - - TRBV3-1/TRBV3-2
CASNQDRVRNQPQHF TGTGCCAGCAATCAGGACAGGGTGCGCAATCAGCCCCAGCATTTT TRBJ1-5 TRBD1 - TRBV28
CASSVQGAGSGANVLTF TGCGCCAGCAGCGTACAGGGCGCCGGCTCTGGGGCCAACGTCCTGACTTTC TRBJ2-6 - - TRBV5-1
CASSPSGGDEKLFF TGCGCCAGCAGCCCCTCTGGGGGCGATGAAAAACTGTTTTTT TRBJ1-4 - - TRBV5-1
CASSLVPRGGEKLFF TGTGCCAGCAGCTTGGTTCCCAGGGGCGGTGAAAAACTGTTTTTT TRBJ1-4 - - TRBV5-6
CASSDPPYIYEQYF TGTGCCAGCAGTGATCCCCCTTATATATACGAGCAGTACTTC TRBJ2-7 - - TRBV2
CASSRNTGGNTGELFF TGTGCCAGCAGCCGGAACACGGGGGGGAACACCGGGGAGCTGTTTTTT TRBJ2-2 TRBD2 - TRBV5-4
CSAMGPGGGVNTEAFF TGCAGCGCCATGGGCCCGGGAGGGGGGGTGAACACTGAAGCTTTCTTT TRBJ1-1 - - TRBV29-1
CASISGGGSNQPQHF TGTGCCAGTATCTCGGGGGGTGGAAGCAATCAGCCCCAGCATTTT TRBJ1-5 - - TRBV19
CASSVEFGTQYF TGTGCCAGCAGCGTAGAGTTCGGTACGCAGTATTTT TRBJ2-3 - few TRBV9
CASSIGQVGNQPQHF TGTGCCAGTAGTATAGGACAGGTTGGAAATCAGCCCCAGCATTTT TRBJ1-5 - - TRBV19
CASGQGDQPQHF TGTGCTAGTGGACAGGGAGATCAGCCCCAGCATTTT TRBJ1-5 - - TRBV12-5
CAWSHRVVPGELFF TGTGCCTGGAGTCACAGGGTGGTTCCCGGGGAGCTGTTTTTT TRBJ2-2 - - TRBV30
CASSLGQPNQPQHF TGCGCCAGCAGCCTGGGACAGCCGAATCAGCCCCAGCATTTT TRBJ1-5 TRBD1 - TRBV5-1
CASSERGFPTDTQYF TGCGCCAGCAGTGAGAGGGGGTTCCCCACAGATACGCAGTATTTT TRBJ2-3 - - TRBV10-2
CASSSPGQGTGEQFF TGTGCCAGCAGCTCCCCGGGACAGGGTACAGGTGAGCAGTTCTTC TRBJ2-1 TRBD1 few TRBV5-4
CASSLTGTNNYGYTF TGCGCCAGCAGCTTGACAGGGACGAATAACTATGGCTACACCTTC TRBJ1-2 - - TRBV5-1
CASSMGGANEKLFF TGTGCCAGTAGCATGGGGGGGGCAAATGAAAAACTGTTTTTT TRBJ1-4 - - TRBV19
CASSLVGGQETQYF TGTGCCAGCAGCTTAGTGGGAGGCCAAGAGACCCAGTACTTC TRBJ2-5 - - TRBV7-9
CASSPSRGLGNQPQHF TGTGCCAGCAGCCCTTCGCGGGGCTTGGGCAATCAGCCCCAGCATTTT TRBJ1-5 - - TRBV5-6
CASSLSPGLTEAFF TGTGCCAGCAGTTTATCGCCAGGCCTCACTGAAGCTTTCTTT TRBJ1-1 - - TRBV27